The entry that follows covers one T cell receptor beta chain sequence. Antigen: not known. The data were produced by immunoSEQ multiplex PCR, yet TCRdb's version contains in-frame clones alone and is incomplete. The profile shows 100,000 to 120,000 clones, about 88% of them singletons. The CDR3 has 17 amino acids. With 5 bases clipped from V and 3 bases from J, the junction kept 14 bases outside the gene matches. Germline loops: CDR1 SNHLY, CDR2 FYNNEI. This entry comes from a study of T cell responses to AZD1222 COVID-19 vaccine. Study conclusions and caveats: As reported, nearly half of all spike-specific TCRs target variant regions that are unmutated.

The starting material was peripheral blood, obtained on day 0 of AZD1222 vaccination. This sequence joins TRBV2 and TRBJ1-2, with 8 bases that match TRBD1. The receptor's source is an adult in good health. CDR3 bases: TGTGCCAGCAGTCGTACCATACAGGGGGTAGAGGACTATGGCTACACCTTC. It codes for CASSRTIQGVEDYGYTF.